This record covers a single T cell receptor (beta chain). Cells sorted by CD45RO/CCR7/CD25/CD127/CD95/CD27 comprised CD4+ naive, central memory, regulatory and stem cell-like memory cells. Reverse transcribing all isolated RNA meant expressed TCRB transcripts were sequenced. The assay was immunoSEQ multiplex PCR, and TCRdb's table has in-frame clones only and misses some. The sample shows about 40,000 clones, 50% of them seen only once. This sample stems from a study of beta chain features in type 1 diabetes. Germline CDR1 SGHTA, CDR2 FQGNSA. V dropped 1 base and J dropped 0 bases, with 6 bases sitting between them. The CDR3 runs 14 residues.

The specimen sequenced was stem cell memory CD4+ T cells from blood. The clonotype originates from a young woman in good health. The chain is built from TRBV7-2 and TRBJ2-5; tentatively, D is TRBD2 (6 bases). The CDR3 protein is CASSLGGNQETQYF. The CDR3 coding sequence is TGTGCCAGCAGCTTAGGCGGGAACCAAGAGACCCAGTACTTC.